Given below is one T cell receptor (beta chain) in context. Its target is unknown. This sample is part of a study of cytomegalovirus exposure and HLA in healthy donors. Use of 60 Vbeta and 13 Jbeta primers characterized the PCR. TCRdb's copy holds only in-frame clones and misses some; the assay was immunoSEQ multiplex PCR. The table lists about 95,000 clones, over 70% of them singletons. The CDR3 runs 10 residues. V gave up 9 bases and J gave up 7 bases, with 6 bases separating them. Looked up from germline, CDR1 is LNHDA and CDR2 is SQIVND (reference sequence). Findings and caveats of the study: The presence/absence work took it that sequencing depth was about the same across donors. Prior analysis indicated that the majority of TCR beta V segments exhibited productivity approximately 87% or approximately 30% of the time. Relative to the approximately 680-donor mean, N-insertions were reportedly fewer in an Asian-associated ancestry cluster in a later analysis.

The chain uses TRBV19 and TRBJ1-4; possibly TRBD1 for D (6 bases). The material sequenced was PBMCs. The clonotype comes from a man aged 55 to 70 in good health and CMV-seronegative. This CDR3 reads CASRGEKLFF. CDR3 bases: TGTGCCAGCAGGGGTGAAAAACTGTTTTTT.